The clone carrying this T cell receptor beta chain was counted ten times or more. Its antigen is still unknown. The time point denotes: newly diagnosed GD, antithyroid drugs for less than 3 months. After RNA was extracted from PBMCs, the TCR library was made from it. The TCR beta library used iRepertoire HTBI primers with Arm-PCR amplification of CDR3. TCRdb called the multiplex PCR reads again in MiXCR, with one record for every CDR3 protein. The sample comprises around 470,000 distinct CDR3 sequences, approximately 14% of which are singletons, and approximately 19% rests with the top ten. This CDR3 is 17 amino acids long. The J segment lost 2 bases and the V segment lost 4 bases, leaving 13 bases of the junction unmatched. Germline CDR1 and CDR2: LNHDA and SQIVND (reference sequence). The entry originates in a study of regulatory T cells in long-lasting Graves disease. Overall study results and limits: Patients with persistent Graves' had lower TCR diversity than newly diagnosed patients. The study found persistent patients shared more public clonotypes (approximately 2,700) than new patients (just over 950).

These data also featured in a second study, about T cells in Graves' hyperthyroidism and ophthalmopathy.

This TCR was recovered from a woman between 50 and 59 years old with Graves disease. The chain has TRBV19 and TRBJ2-7; TRBD2 matches at 8 bases. Material: peripheral blood mononuclear cells (PBMCs), obtained at new diagnosis, from a patient treated with antithyroid drugs. CDR3 sequence reads: CASSKPVTAGGPYEQYF. The CDR3 DNA is TGTGCCAGTAGTAAACCGGTGACGGCGGGAGGCCCCTACGAGCAGTACTTC.